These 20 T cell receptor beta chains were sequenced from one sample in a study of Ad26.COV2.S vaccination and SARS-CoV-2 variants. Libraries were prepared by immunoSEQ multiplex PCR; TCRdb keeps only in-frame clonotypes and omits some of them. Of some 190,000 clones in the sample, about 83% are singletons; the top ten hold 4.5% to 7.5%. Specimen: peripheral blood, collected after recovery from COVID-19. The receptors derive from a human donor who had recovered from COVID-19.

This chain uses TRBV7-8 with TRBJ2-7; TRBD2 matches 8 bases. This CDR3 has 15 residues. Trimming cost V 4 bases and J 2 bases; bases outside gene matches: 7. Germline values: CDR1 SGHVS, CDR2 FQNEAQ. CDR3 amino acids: CASSSMTSETYEQYF. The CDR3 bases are TGTGCCAGCAGCTCAATGACTAGCGAAACCTACGAGCAGTACTTC.

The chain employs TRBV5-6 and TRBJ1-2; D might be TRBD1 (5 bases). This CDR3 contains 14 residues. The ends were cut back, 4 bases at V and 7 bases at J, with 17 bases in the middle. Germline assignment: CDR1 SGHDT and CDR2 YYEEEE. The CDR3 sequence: CASSRRAGHAGYTF. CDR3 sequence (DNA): TGTGCCAGCAGCCGAAGGGCAGGACATGCTGGCTACACCTTC.

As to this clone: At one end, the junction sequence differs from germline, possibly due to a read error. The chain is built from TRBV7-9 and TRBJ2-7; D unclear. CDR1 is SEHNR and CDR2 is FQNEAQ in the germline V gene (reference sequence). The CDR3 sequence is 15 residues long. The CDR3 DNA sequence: TGTGCCAGCAGTTTAGCCGCCGGGTTCAGCTACGAGCAGTACTTC. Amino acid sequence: CASSLAAGFSYEQYF.

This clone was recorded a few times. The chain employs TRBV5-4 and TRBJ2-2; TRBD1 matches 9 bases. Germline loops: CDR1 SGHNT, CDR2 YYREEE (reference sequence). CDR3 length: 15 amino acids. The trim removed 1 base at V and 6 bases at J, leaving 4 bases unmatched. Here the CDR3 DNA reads TGTGCCAGCAGCTTGAATGGACAGGGGCCCGGGGAGCTGTTTTTT. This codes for CASSLNGQGPGELFF. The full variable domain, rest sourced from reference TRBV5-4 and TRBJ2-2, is ETGVTQSPTHLIKTRGQQVTLRCSSQSGHNTVSWYQQALGQGPQFIFQYYREEENGRGNFPPRFSGLQFPNYSSELNVNALELDDSALYLCASSLNGQGPGELFFGEGSRLTVL.

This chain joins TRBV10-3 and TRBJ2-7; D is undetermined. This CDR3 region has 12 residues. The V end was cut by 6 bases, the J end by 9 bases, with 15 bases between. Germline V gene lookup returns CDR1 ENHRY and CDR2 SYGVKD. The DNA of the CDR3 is TGTGCCATCAGCCTAGACCGTACGGGGCAGTACTTC. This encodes CAISLDRTGQYF.

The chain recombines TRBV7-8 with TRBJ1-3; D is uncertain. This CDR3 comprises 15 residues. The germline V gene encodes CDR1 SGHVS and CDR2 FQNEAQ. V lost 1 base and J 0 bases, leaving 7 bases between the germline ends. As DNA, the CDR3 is TGTGCCAGCAGCTTAGAGACCACCTCTGGAAACACCATATATTTT. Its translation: CASSLETTSGNTIYF.

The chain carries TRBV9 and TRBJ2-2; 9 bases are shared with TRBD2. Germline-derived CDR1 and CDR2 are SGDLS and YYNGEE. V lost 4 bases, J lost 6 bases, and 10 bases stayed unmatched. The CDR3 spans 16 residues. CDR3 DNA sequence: TGTGCCAGCAGCCCCGGAGTAGCGGGAGAAGCCGGGGAGCTGTTTTTT. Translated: CASSPGVAGEAGELFF.

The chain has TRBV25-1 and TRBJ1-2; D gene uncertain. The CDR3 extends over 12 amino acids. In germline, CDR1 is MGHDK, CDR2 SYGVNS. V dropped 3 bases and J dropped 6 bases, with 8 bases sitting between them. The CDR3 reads CASSDSPHGYTF. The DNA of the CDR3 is TGTGCCAGCAGTGACTCCCCACATGGCTACACCTTC.

The CDR3 DNA follows: TGCGCCAGCTCTGTCTGGAGTCAGGCTTACAATGAGCAGTTCTTC. Amino acid sequence: CASSVWSQAYNEQFF. The chain combines TRBV5-1 with TRBJ2-1; no reliable D call. This CDR3 contains 15 residues. CDR1 is SGHRS and CDR2 is YFSETQ in the germline V gene. V lost 7 bases and J lost 4, with 18 bases in between.

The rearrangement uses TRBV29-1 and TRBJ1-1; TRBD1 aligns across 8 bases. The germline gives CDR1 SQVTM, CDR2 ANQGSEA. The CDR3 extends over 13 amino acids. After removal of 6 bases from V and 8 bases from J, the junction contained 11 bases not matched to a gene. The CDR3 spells CSVRLDRGLEAFF. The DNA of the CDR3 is TGCAGCGTCCGCCTCGACAGGGGTCTCGAAGCTTTCTTT.

The CDR3 DNA sequence: TGCAGCGTTGAAAGACCCATCTTGGGCACTGAAGCTTTCTTT. This codes for CSVERPILGTEAFF. The V call is TRBV29-1, the J call TRBJ1-1; D call uncertain. Germline-derived CDR1 and CDR2 are SQVTM and ANQGSEA. V lost 2 bases, J lost 4 bases, and 14 bases lay in between. The CDR3 loop spans 14 amino acids.

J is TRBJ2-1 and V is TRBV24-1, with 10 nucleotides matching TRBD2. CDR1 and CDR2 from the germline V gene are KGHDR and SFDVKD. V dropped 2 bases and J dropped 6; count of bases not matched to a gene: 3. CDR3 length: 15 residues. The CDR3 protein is CATSDSGLAINEQFF. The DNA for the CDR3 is TGTGCCACCAGTGATTCGGGACTAGCGATCAATGAGCAGTTCTTC.

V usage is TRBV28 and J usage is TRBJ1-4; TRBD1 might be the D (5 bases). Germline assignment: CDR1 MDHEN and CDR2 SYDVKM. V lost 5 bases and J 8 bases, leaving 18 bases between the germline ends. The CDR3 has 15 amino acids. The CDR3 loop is CASSLGRGFREKLFF. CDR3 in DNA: TGTGCCAGCAGTCTTGGTAGGGGTTTTAGGGAAAAACTGTTTTTT.

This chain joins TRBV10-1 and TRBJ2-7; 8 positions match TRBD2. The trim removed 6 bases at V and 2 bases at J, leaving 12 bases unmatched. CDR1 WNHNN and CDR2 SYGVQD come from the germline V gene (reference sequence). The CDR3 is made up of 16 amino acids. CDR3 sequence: CASSSPGGRFPYEQYF. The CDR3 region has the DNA TGCGCCAGCAGCTCCCCGGGGGGGCGGTTCCCCTACGAGCAGTACTTC.

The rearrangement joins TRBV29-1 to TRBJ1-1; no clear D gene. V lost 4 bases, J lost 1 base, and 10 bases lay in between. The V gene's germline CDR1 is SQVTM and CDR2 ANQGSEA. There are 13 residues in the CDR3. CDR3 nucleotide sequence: TGCAGCGTTGTGGCTCAGCAGAACACTGAAGCTTTCTTT. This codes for CSVVAQQNTEAFF.

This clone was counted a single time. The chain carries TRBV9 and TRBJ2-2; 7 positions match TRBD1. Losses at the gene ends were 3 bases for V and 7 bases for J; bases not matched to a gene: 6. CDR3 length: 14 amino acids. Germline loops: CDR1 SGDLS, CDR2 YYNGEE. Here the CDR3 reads CASSEGTVSGELFF. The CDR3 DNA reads TGTGCCAGCAGCGAGGGGACAGTGAGCGGGGAGCTGTTTTTT.

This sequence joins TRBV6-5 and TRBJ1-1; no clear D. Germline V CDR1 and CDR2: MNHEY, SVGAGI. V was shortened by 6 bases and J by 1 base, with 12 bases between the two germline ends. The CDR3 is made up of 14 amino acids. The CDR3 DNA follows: TGTGCCAGCAGCGGCGGAGGAGCGAACACTGAAGCTTTCTTT. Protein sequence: CASSGGGANTEAFF.

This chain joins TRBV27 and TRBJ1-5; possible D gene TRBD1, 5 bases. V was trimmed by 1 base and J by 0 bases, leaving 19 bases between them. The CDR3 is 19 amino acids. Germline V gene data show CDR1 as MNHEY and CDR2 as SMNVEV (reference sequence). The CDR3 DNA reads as TGTGCCAGCAGTTTATATGGGGCCGGCCAGGAATTTAGCAATCAGCCCCAGCATTTT. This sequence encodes CASSLYGAGQEFSNQPQHF.

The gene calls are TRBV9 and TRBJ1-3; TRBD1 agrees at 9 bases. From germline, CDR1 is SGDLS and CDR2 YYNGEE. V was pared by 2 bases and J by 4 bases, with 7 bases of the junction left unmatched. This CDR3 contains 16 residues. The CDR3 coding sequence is TGTGCCAGCAGCGTGTCACCCGGGACAGGGGGAAACACCATATATTTT. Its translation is CASSVSPGTGGNTIYF.

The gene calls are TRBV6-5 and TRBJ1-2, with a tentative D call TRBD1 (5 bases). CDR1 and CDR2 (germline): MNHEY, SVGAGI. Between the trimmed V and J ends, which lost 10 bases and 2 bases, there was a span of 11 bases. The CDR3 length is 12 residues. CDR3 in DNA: TGTGCCACGGGGCGGGCAAACTATGGCTACACCTTC. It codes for CATGRANYGYTF.